The entry below describes one T cell receptor beta chain. This sample is part of a study of shared clonotypes between healthy human individuals. Using immunoSEQ multiplex PCR, the repertoire was profiled, and TCRdb retains in-frame clones only, with some absent. This table holds roughly 2.4 million clones, roughly 95% found once. There are 13 residues in the CDR3. CDR1 and CDR2 from the germline V gene are MGHRA and YSYEKL. Trimming at V came to 6 bases and at J to 2 bases, leaving 2 bases not matched to a gene. This clonotype was sampled from a man younger than 35 in good health. Sequenced: naive CD4+ T cells sorted from blood. Described subset: CD45RA+ positively selected. The V gene is TRBV4-1, the J gene TRBJ2-5; 8 bases agree with TRBD2. CDR3: CASRSSGQETQYF. DNA of the CDR3: TGCGCCAGCAGGTCTAGCGGGCAAGAGACCCAGTACTTC.